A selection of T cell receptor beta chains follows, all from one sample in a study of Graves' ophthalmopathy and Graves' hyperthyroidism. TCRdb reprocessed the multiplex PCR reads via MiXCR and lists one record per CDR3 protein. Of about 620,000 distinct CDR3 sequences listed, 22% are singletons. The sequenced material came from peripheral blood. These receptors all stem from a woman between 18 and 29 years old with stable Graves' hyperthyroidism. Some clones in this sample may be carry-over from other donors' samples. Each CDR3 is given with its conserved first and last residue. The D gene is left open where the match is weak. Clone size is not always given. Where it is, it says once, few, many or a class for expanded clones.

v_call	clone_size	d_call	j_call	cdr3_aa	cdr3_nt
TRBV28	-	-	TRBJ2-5	CASTSPGGVETQYF	TGTGCCAGCACCTCGCCGGGGGGCGTTGAGACCCAGTACTTC
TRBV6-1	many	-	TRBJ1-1	CASLINTEAFF	TGTGCCAGCCTCATCAACACTGAAGCTTTCTTT
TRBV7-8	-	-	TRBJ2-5	CASSLLLLETQYF	TGTGCCAGCAGCTTACTCTTATTGGAGACCCAGTACTTC
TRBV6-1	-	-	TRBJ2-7	CASSESPGQSYKQYF	TGTGCCAGCAGCGAAAGCCCCGGACAGTCCTACAAGCAGTACTTC
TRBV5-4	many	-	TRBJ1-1	CASSGRDMATEAFF	TGTGCCAGCAGCGGCAGGGATATGGCAACTGAAGCTTTCTTT
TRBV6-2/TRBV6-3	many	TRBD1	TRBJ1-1	CASSYDRGYTEAFF	TGTGCCAGCAGTTACGACAGGGGCTACACTGAAGCTTTCTTT
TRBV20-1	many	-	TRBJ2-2	CSARREQSTGELFF	TGCAGTGCTAGAAGGGAACAGTCCACCGGGGAGCTGTTTTTT
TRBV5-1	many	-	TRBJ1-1	CASSLPRLRRLTEAFF	TGCGCCAGCAGCCTACCGCGGCTGAGGCGTCTCACTGAAGCTTTCTTT
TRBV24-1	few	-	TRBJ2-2	CATTGTTVSGELFF	TGTGCCACCACTGGGACAACGGTGTCCGGGGAGCTGTTTTTT
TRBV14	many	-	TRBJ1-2	CASSQDYRPYGYTF	TGTGCCAGCAGCCAAGATTACAGACCCTATGGCTACACCTTC
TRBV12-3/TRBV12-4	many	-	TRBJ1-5	CASSIPGWQPQHF	TGTGCCAGCAGTATTCCGGGATGGCAGCCCCAGCATTTT
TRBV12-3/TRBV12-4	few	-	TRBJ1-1	CASSLADGSTGEAFF	TGTGCCAGCAGTTTAGCTGACGGTTCAACAGGTGAAGCTTTCTTT
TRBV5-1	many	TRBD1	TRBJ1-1	CASSTTGVEGNEAFF	TGCGCCAGCAGCACGACAGGGGTCGAGGGGAATGAAGCTTTCTTT
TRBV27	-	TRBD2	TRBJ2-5	CASSSPGLASGRAVPETQYF	TGTGCCAGCAGTTCCCCGGGCTTGGCCAGCGGGAGGGCCGTTCCTGAGACCCAGTACTTC
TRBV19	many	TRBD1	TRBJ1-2	CASSIDRGRYGYTF	TGTGCCAGTAGTATCGACAGGGGGAGATATGGCTACACCTTC
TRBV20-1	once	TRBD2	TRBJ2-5	CSANREGLGNQETQYF	TGCAGTGCCAATCGAGAGGGACTAGGGAATCAAGAGACCCAGTACTTC
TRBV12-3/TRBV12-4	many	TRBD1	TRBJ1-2	CASSPGQYGYTF	TGTGCCAGCAGCCCGGGACAGTATGGCTACACCTTC
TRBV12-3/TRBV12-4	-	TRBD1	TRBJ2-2	CASSPWTGHGELFF	TGTGCCAGCAGTCCCTGGACAGGGCACGGGGAGCTGTTTTTT
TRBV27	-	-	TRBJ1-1	CASSLSWGGGEAFF	TGTGCCAGCAGTTTATCGTGGGGGGGTGGGGAAGCTTTCTTT
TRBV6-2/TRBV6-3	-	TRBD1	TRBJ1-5	CASSYRLGQGPSLHQPQHF	TGTGCCAGCAGTTACCGTCTGGGACAGGGGCCATCCTTACATCAGCCCCAGCATTTT
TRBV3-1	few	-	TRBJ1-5	CASSQGSNSNQPQHF	TGTGCCAGCAGCCAAGGAAGCAATAGCAATCAGCCCCAGCATTTT
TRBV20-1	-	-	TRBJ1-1	CSARREGGRTEAFF	TGCAGTGCTAGACGTGAGGGAGGTAGGACTGAAGCTTTCTTT
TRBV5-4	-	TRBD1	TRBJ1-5	CASSLGPGQLNQPQHF	TGTGCCAGCAGCTTGGGACCGGGACAGTTAAATCAGCCCCAGCATTTT
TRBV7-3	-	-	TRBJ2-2	CASSRLGTHIPGELFF	TGTGCCAGCAGCAGGCTCGGGACACATATTCCCGGGGAGCTGTTTTTT
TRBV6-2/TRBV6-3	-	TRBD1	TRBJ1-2	CASGSPGGANYGYTF	TGTGCCAGCGGTTCGCCAGGGGGCGCAAACTATGGCTACACCTTC
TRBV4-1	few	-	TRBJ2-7	CASSQEGRLSYEQYF	TGCGCCAGCAGCCAAGAGGGACGCCTCTCCTACGAGCAGTACTTC
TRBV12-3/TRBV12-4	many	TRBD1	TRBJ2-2	CASSPLRDRATGELFF	TGTGCCAGCAGTCCCCTCCGGGACAGGGCCACCGGGGAGCTGTTTTTT
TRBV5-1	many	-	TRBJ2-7	CASSSTGGSSYEQYF	TGCGCCAGCAGCTCCACAGGAGGAAGCTCCTACGAGCAGTACTTC
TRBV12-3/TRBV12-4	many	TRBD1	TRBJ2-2	CASRRTGGGELFF	TGTGCCAGCAGAAGGACAGGCGGAGGGGAGCTGTTTTTT
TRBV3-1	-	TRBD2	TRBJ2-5	CASSQFLAGSGETQYF	TGTGCCAGCAGCCAATTCCTAGCGGGGTCGGGGGAGACCCAGTACTTC
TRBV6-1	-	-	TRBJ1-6	CASERQPNSPLHF	TGTGCCAGCGAGCGACAGCCTAATTCACCCCTCCACTTT
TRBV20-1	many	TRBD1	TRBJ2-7	CSARGDRGYEQYF	TGCAGTGCTAGAGGAGACAGGGGGTACGAGCAGTACTTC
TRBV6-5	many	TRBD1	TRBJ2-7	CASQDRYSYEQYF	TGTGCCAGCCAGGACAGGTACTCCTACGAGCAGTACTTC
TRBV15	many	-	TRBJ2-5	CATSRDWAGQETQYF	TGTGCCACCAGCAGAGATTGGGCGGGGCAAGAGACCCAGTACTTC
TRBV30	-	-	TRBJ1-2	CAWSMGDGYTF	TGTGCCTGGAGTATGGGGGACGGCTACACCTTC
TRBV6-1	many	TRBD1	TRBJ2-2	CASSRTGGGGELFF	TGTGCCAGCAGCAGGACAGGGGGCGGCGGGGAGCTGTTTTTT
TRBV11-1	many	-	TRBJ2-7	CASRPPSSGRTYEQYF	TGTGCCAGCAGGCCCCCCTCCAGCGGGCGTACCTACGAGCAGTACTTC